One sample yielded the 18 T cell receptor beta chains listed below, sequenced in a study of T cell repertoires in cytomegalovirus infection. One entry per CDR3 protein results from TCRdb running MiXCR on the reads. The table has approximately 500,000 distinct CDR3 sequences, around 10% seen once. The sequenced sample was PBMCs. These receptors came from a human donor in good health (CMV status not recorded). Some clones in this sample may be carry-over from other donors' samples.

This clonotype was seen at least ten times. The rearrangement joins TRBV12-3 or TRBV12-4 to TRBJ1-4; possible D gene TRBD1, 6 bases. This CDR3 is 16 amino acids long. V was cut by 5 bases and J by 7 bases, with 20 bases left in between. The CDR3 is CASSLSGGGSGEKLFF. The CDR3 DNA is TGTGCCAGCAGTCTCTCGGGAGGGGGTAGTGGTGAAAAACTGTTTTTT.

This clonotype was detected a few times. The V call is TRBV9, the J call TRBJ1-4; D not certain. Germline assignment: CDR1 SGDLS and CDR2 YYNGEE. The CDR3 consists of 17 residues. The germline V and J ends were trimmed by 4 bases and 8 bases, with 24 bases remaining between them. CDR3 in amino acids: CASSPQWDPGFGEKLFF. CDR3 DNA: TGTGCCAGCAGCCCCCAATGGGATCCGGGGTTTGGAGAAAAACTGTTTTTT.

This clonotype was recorded at least ten times. The chain employs TRBV10-3 and TRBJ2-5; 9 nucleotides match TRBD1. Germline CDR1 ENHRY, CDR2 SYGVKD. J lost 4 bases, V lost 5 bases, and 8 bases had no gene match. CDR3 length: 15 residues. The CDR3 sequence is CAISPTGGQGETQYF. CDR3 DNA: TGTGCCATCAGTCCAACAGGGGGCCAGGGAGAGACCCAGTACTTC.

This clonotype has at least ten counts. This chain uses TRBV2 with TRBJ1-4; D remains unclear. The V gene's germline CDR1 is SNHLY and CDR2 FYNNEI. The V end lost 7 bases, the J end lost 6 bases, and 12 bases lay between the germline ends. CDR3 length equals 13 residues. In nucleotides, the CDR3 is TGTGCCAGCACCGTGGATGGGGATGAAAAACTGTTTTTT. It is translated as CASTVDGDEKLFF.

Only a few counts were recorded for this clonotype. The J gene is TRBJ2-2, the V gene TRBV6-1; possibly TRBD1 for D (6 bases). V was cut by 10 bases and J by 4 bases, with 13 bases left in between. Germline values: CDR1 MNHNS, CDR2 SASEGT. The CDR3 sequence is 13 residues long. The CDR3 region has the DNA TGTGCCACCACAGGGTTGGGCACCGGGGAGCTGTTTTTT. Its translation is CATTGLGTGELFF.

The chain uses TRBV24-1 and TRBJ2-3; unclear D gene. Germline V lookup: CDR1 KGHDR, CDR2 SFDVKD. Deletions cut 5 bases from V and 3 bases from J, with 14 bases between. This CDR3 has 15 amino acids. CDR3: CATSVGRVGTDTQYF. The CDR3 bases are TGTGCCACCAGTGTCGGTCGGGTTGGGACAGATACGCAGTATTTT.

This clonotype was seen more than once but under ten times. The chain uses TRBV27 and TRBJ1-1, with D uncertain. Germline V CDR1 and CDR2: MNHEY, SMNVEV (reference sequence). This CDR3 contains 14 residues. The V end was cut by 8 bases, the J end by 4 bases, with 17 bases between. The CDR3 DNA reads TGTGCCAGCGGAGGCCGAACCATGTCCACTGAAGCTTTCTTT. Translating gives CASGGRTMSTEAFF.

This clonotype appeared many times. This sequence joins TRBV14 and TRBJ1-2; possibly TRBD1 for D (6 bases). V lost 4 bases and J 8 bases, leaving 17 bases between the germline ends. Germline V lookup: CDR1 SGHDN, CDR2 FVKESK. The CDR3 extends over 14 amino acids. The CDR3 DNA follows: TGTGCCAGCAGCCCAACATGGGGGGGCCGGGGCTACACCTTC. It yields the protein CASSPTWGGRGYTF.

This clonotype was seen ten or more times. The V call is TRBV6-6, the J call TRBJ2-7, with D tentatively TRBD2 (6 bases). Trimming shortened V by 2 bases and J by 6 bases, and 23 bases separated the two germline ends. The CDR3 has 17 amino acids. Germline CDR1 reads MNHNY; CDR2 reads SVGAGI (reference sequence). CDR3 region: CASSYEGLLNSPAEQYF. The DNA for the CDR3 is TGTGCCAGCAGTTACGAGGGACTCCTAAACTCCCCGGCCGAGCAGTACTTC.

This clonotype was picked up many times. The chain couples TRBV6-2 or TRBV6-3 to TRBJ1-2; TRBD1 matches 7 bases. V shed 5 bases, J shed 0 bases, and the junction held 15 bases outside the gene matches. The length of the CDR3 is 18 residues. CDR1 is MNHEY, CDR2 SVGEGT, per germline. CDR3 protein: CASSPLGTVPTANYGYTF. The CDR3 region has the DNA TGTGCCAGCAGTCCCCTCGGGACAGTCCCCACAGCTAACTATGGCTACACCTTC.

This clonotype was detected many times. The chain uses TRBV12-3 or TRBV12-4 and TRBJ2-1; no clear D gene. V was cut by 1 base and J by 0 bases, with 22 bases left in between. The CDR3 is 20 residues long. In DNA, the CDR3 is TGTGCCAGCAGTTTAGGGGTCCGACCCTTCCGTGAAAGCTCCTACAATGAGCAGTTCTTC. Translating gives CASSLGVRPFRESSYNEQFF.

This clonotype showed up many times. The chain is built from TRBV19 and TRBJ2-7, with TRBD2 identical over 11 bases. V was clipped by 5 bases and J by 5 bases; unmatched bases: 8. CDR1 and CDR2 (germline): LNHDA, SQIVND (reference sequence). This CDR3 has 15 residues. CDR3: CASSQTSGIWNEQYF. The CDR3 nucleotides read TGTGCCAGTAGTCAGACTAGCGGGATATGGAACGAGCAGTACTTC.

This rearrangement joins TRBV29-1 to TRBJ2-3; D could derive from TRBD1 or TRBD2 (5 bases each). This CDR3 has 14 residues. Per germline, CDR1 SQVTM and CDR2 ANQGSEA. V shed 6 bases and J shed 2 bases, with 15 bases lying between them. The CDR3 protein is CSVNGASTTDTQYF. In nucleotides, the CDR3 is TGCAGCGTAAATGGGGCTAGCACCACAGATACGCAGTATTTT.

J is TRBJ1-1 and V is TRBV9; D unclear. This CDR3 is built from 13 residues. Trimming took 3 bases from V and 5 from J, leaving 11 bases between them. The V gene's germline CDR1 is SGDLS and CDR2 YYNGEE. CDR3 in DNA: TGTGCCAGCAGCGGAAATCTCGTAACTGAAGCTTTCTTT. Its translation is CASSGNLVTEAFF.

The chain combines TRBV14 with TRBJ1-6; 10 bases align to TRBD1. J gave up 8 bases and V 0 bases, and 7 bases lay outside the gene matches. This CDR3 spans 17 amino acids. Germline CDR1 reads SGHDN; CDR2 reads FVKESK. The CDR3 loop reads CASSQEVLTGGHSPLHF. The CDR3 nucleotides are TGTGCCAGCAGCCAAGAGGTCTTGACAGGGGGCCATTCACCCCTCCACTTT.

This clonotype was observed a single time. This rearrangement joins TRBV30 to TRBJ1-5; no clear D. V was trimmed by 2 bases and J by 4 bases, leaving 6 bases between them. CDR3 length: 12 residues. The germline gives CDR1 GTSNPN, CDR2 SVGIG (reference sequence). CDR3 bases: TGTGCCTGGAGTTCAAAGAATCAGCCCCAGCATTTT. Protein product: CAWSSKNQPQHF.

This clonotype has ten or more counts. The CDR3 is CASSFAHRETQYF. Written as DNA, the CDR3 is TGTGCCAGCAGCTTCGCCCACCGAGAGACCCAGTACTTC. The chain employs TRBV7-8 and TRBJ2-5; D remains unclear. The CDR3 consists of 13 residues. CDR1 is SGHVS and CDR2 is FQNEAQ in the germline V gene. V was clipped by 3 bases and J by 4 bases, with 9 bases between them.

The chain carries TRBV6-1 and TRBJ2-6; a possible D gene is TRBD1 (5 bases). V lost 9 bases and J lost 0, with 9 bases in between. Germline V CDR1 and CDR2: MNHNS, SASEGT. This CDR3 is 14 amino acids long. CDR3 region: CASSGISGANVLTF. CDR3 sequence (DNA): TGTGCCAGTTCAGGGATCTCTGGGGCCAACGTCCTGACTTTC.